This is a list of T cell receptor beta chains from one sample in a study of cytomegalovirus exposure and HLA in healthy donors. Here immunoSEQ multiplex PCR was the method, and the copy in TCRdb shows in-frame clones only, minus some. The sample yields some 180,000 clones, 73% seen once. The sample taken for sequencing was PBMCs. All receptors derive from a woman younger than 45 in good health and CMV-seronegative. The CDR3 runs from the conserved cysteine through the conserved F or W. D genes are given only for firm matches. Rows give clone size only sometimes, using once, few, many, or a class for an expanded clone.

v_call	d_call	clone_size	j_call	cdr3_nt	cdr3_aa
TRBV5-1	TRBD1	NA	TRBJ1-2	TGCGCCAGCAGCAGACAGGGGGTTCGGAACTATGGCTACACCTTC	CASSRQGVRNYGYTF
TRBV10-3	NA	NA	TRBJ2-7	TGTGCCATCAGACAGGGTAGCTCCTACGAGCAGTACTTC	CAIRQGSSYEQYF
TRBV5-6	NA	NA	TRBJ2-7	TGTGCCAGCAGCTTGTTTGTCAGCTCCTACGAGCAGTACTTC	CASSLFVSSYEQYF
TRBV6-5	NA	NA	TRBJ1-3	TGTGCCAGCAGTCCCAGGCTCACTGGAAACACCATATATTTT	CASSPRLTGNTIYF
TRBV7-8	TRBD1	few	TRBJ2-5	TGTGCCAGCAGCCGAGGGACAGGGGATCGAGAGACCCAGTACTTC	CASSRGTGDRETQYF
TRBV19	NA	NA	TRBJ1-5	TGTGCCAGTAGTATGGCAGGGCATCAGCCCCAGCATTTT	CASSMAGHQPQHF
TRBV5-5	TRBD1	NA	TRBJ1-1	TGTGCCAGCAGCTTGGGGGCCGGGACAGGAAAAAACACTGAAGCTTTCTTT	CASSLGAGTGKNTEAFF
TRBV5-6	TRBD1	NA	TRBJ2-5	TGTGCCAGCAGCTTGGAACTACAGGGGGAAGAGACCCAGTACTTC	CASSLELQGEETQYF
TRBV11-2	NA	NA	TRBJ1-2	TGTGCCAGCAGCCGACAGAACTATGGCTACACCTTC	CASSRQNYGYTF
TRBV4-2	TRBD2	NA	TRBJ2-5	TGTGCCAGCAGCCAAGAAAAAGGACTAGCGGGAGTTTTTGGCCAAGAGACCCAGTACTTC	CASSQEKGLAGVFGQETQYF
TRBV11-2	NA	NA	TRBJ1-1	TGTGCCAGCAGCTTCTCACAGGTCCCGAACACTGAAGCTTTCTTT	CASSFSQVPNTEAFF
TRBV7-9	NA	few	TRBJ2-7	TGTGCCAGCTTATCCTCCGGGACCTACGAGCAGTACTTC	CASLSSGTYEQYF
TRBV15	NA	NA	TRBJ2-3	TGTGCCACCAGCAGAGAATCCGACTTCTTCACAGATACGCAGTATTTT	CATSRESDFFTDTQYF
TRBV5-1	TRBD2	NA	TRBJ2-1	TGCGCCAGCAGCTTGGCCCCACCGCTAGCGGGAGCGGATAGTGAGCAGTTCTTC	CASSLAPPLAGADSEQFF
TRBV6-1	NA	few	TRBJ2-6	TGTGCCAGCAGGAACAGGGCCGGGGCCAACGTCCTGACTTTC	CASRNRAGANVLTF
TRBV5-1	NA	NA	TRBJ1-2	TGCGCCAGCAGCTTGGACAGGGACTATGGCTACACCTTC	CASSLDRDYGYTF
TRBV4-2	TRBD1	few	TRBJ1-4	TGTGCCAGCAGCCAAGATCGGCAGGGGGCCTCCCTTCCTAGGGAAAAACTGTTTTTT	CASSQDRQGASLPREKLFF
TRBV5-1	NA	NA	TRBJ1-4	TGCGCCAGCAGCTTAGACAATCCTGAAAAACTGTTTTTT	CASSLDNPEKLFF
TRBV7-3	TRBD1	NA	TRBJ1-1	TGTGCCAGCAGCTTAAGAGGACAGGGGGCAACTGAAGCTTTCTTT	CASSLRGQGATEAFF
TRBV10-3	TRBD1	NA	TRBJ2-7	TGTGCCATCAGTGAGGGTGGGACAGGGAGCTCCTACGAGCAGTACTTC	CAISEGGTGSSYEQYF
TRBV7-6	NA	NA	TRBJ2-1	TGTGCCAGCAGCGGGCGACAGGTTATTAGCTCCTACAATGAGCAGTTCTTC	CASSGRQVISSYNEQFF